This TCR beta chain comes out of a study of neurological immune-mediated disorders. The CDR3 extends over 19 amino acids. Per the germline V gene, CDR1 is SGDLS and CDR2 is YYNGEE. This clonotype came up a few times. A read error may account for a junction end that differs from germline. TCRdb passed the 5' RACE reads through MiXCR, listing each CDR3 protein once. Of 66,000 or so distinct CDR3 sequences in the sample, 4% to 6% were seen once. This sequence was found in a woman in her twenties or thirties with multiple sclerosis. V usage is TRBV9 and J usage is TRBJ1-6; perhaps TRBD1 as D (6 bases). The sample consisted of PBMCs. The DNA of the CDR3 is TGTGCCAGCAGCGTAGGGGGGGGCGGCCCTTCAAAGGGCAGTTCACCCCTCAACTTT. Its translation: CASSVGGGGPSKGSSPLNF.